Presented here are 22 T cell receptor beta chains from one specimen sequenced in a study of radiotherapy plus CTLA-4 blockade in lung cancer. TCRdb's copy holds only in-frame clones and misses some; the assay was immunoSEQ multiplex PCR. Of some 94,000 clones in the sample, roughly four fifths were seen once. The sequences come from peripheral blood, collected from a patient treated with radiotherapy plus ipilimumab. The receptors come from a human donor with non-small cell lung cancer that progressed on radiotherapy plus ipilimumab.

The table lists this clone with a count of one. This chain joins TRBV28 and TRBJ1-1; D gene ambiguous. The V gene's germline CDR1 is MDHEN and CDR2 SYDVKM. V gave up 4 bases and J gave up 11 bases, with 20 bases separating them. The length of the CDR3 is 14 residues. CDR3 bases: TGTGCCAGCAGTTCGATGGCGTTAACTTCCCGGGCTTTCTTT. Its translation: CASSSMALTSRAFF.

This chain links TRBV5-4 with TRBJ2-1; no firm D call. CDR1 is SGHNT and CDR2 is YYREEE in the germline V gene (reference sequence). The CDR3 is 15 amino acids. Trimming took off 2 bases at V and 0 bases at J, with 9 bases between the two ends. The CDR3 sequence: CASSFSTDSYNEQFF. In DNA form, the CDR3 reads TGTGCCAGCAGCTTTAGCACAGACTCCTACAATGAGCAGTTCTTC.

This clone was found once. J is TRBJ2-1 and V is TRBV4-1, with 13 nucleotides matching TRBD2. Germline V gives CDR1 MGHRA, CDR2 YSYEKL. With V trimmed by 0 bases and J by 8 bases, 22 bases remained unmatched. The CDR3 length is 22 residues. CDR3 residues: CASSQDYPGLAGVKGTGDEQFF. CDR3 DNA sequence: TGCGCCAGCAGCCAAGATTATCCAGGACTAGCGGGAGTAAAGGGTACGGGGGATGAGCAGTTCTTC.

The chain is built from TRBV5-4 and TRBJ2-5, with a possible D match to TRBD1 (6 bases). Trimming shortened V by 1 base and J by 5 bases, and 12 bases separated the two germline ends. The CDR3 sequence is 14 residues long. CDR1 and CDR2 from the germline V gene are SGHNT and YYREEE (reference sequence). The DNA for the CDR3 is TGTGCCAGCAGCTTGCGGCAGGGGTCGGAGACCCAGTACTTC. Residues: CASSLRQGSETQYF.

The rearrangement links TRBV19 to TRBJ2-7, with 10 bases matching TRBD2. Per germline, CDR1 LNHDA and CDR2 SQIVND (reference sequence). CDR3 length: 15 amino acids. V shed 5 bases and J 1 base; nucleotides not matched to a gene: 5. This CDR3 is CASSAASGSSYEQYF. DNA for the CDR3: TGTGCCAGTAGTGCTGCTAGCGGGAGTTCCTACGAGCAGTACTTC.

This rearrangement joins TRBV19 to TRBJ2-7; 8 nucleotides line up with TRBD2. Germline CDR1 reads LNHDA; CDR2 reads SQIVND (reference sequence). The CDR3 totals 16 residues. The V and J ends lost 3 bases and 4 bases, in that order; junction bases with no gene match: 11. DNA of the CDR3: TGTGCCAGTAGTATTGCCAGCGAGCGGGGGTGGTACGAGCAGTACTTC. Encoded protein: CASSIASERGWYEQYF.

The chain has TRBV6-5 and TRBJ2-2; either TRBD1 or TRBD2 may supply D (5 bases each). V was clipped by 4 bases and J by 7 bases, with 19 bases between them. This CDR3 region has 16 residues. CDR1 is MNHEY and CDR2 is SVGAGI in the germline V gene. CDR3 sequence: CASSLGQGRLIGELFF. Here the CDR3 DNA reads TGTGCCAGCAGTTTGGGGCAGGGACGACTGATCGGGGAGCTGTTTTTT.

The chain uses TRBV5-1 and TRBJ2-5, with TRBD1 as a possible D gene (7 bases). Per germline, CDR1 SGHRS and CDR2 YFSETQ. V lost 0 bases and J lost 3, with 9 bases in between. The CDR3 is made up of 14 amino acids. CDR3 coding DNA: TGCGCCAGCAGCTTGGCAGGGGGGAAAGAGACCCAGTACTTC. Its translation: CASSLAGGKETQYF. The variable domain in full, with the rest retrieved from reference TRBV5-1 and TRBJ2-5, is KAGVTQTPRYLIKTRGQQVTLSCSPISGHRSVSWYQQTPGQGLQFLFEYFSETQRNKGNFPGRFSGRQFSNSRSEMNVSTLELGDSALYLCASSLAGGKETQYFGPGTRLLVL.

CDR3 DNA: TGTGCCAGCAGCCGGCGGGCTACCTACGAGCAGTACTTC. It specifies CASSRRATYEQYF. The rearrangement uses TRBV14 and TRBJ2-7, with a weak D call TRBD2 (5 bases). Germline CDR1 reads SGHDN; CDR2 reads FVKESK. CDR3 size: 13 residues. V lost 4 bases to trimming and J lost 2 bases, with 9 bases between them.

The rearrangement joins TRBV6-1 to TRBJ2-2; D unclear. The CDR3 is made up of 15 amino acids. CDR1 and CDR2 (germline): MNHNS, SASEGT. Trimming shortened V by 6 bases and J by 3 bases, and 14 bases separated the two germline ends. DNA for the CDR3: TGTGCCAGCAGATTAGGCGGAAGCGACACCGGGGAGCTGTTTTTT. Protein: CASRLGGSDTGELFF.

The rearrangement uses TRBV30 and TRBJ2-7; D possibly corresponds to TRBD2 (6 bases). CDR3 size: 12 residues. Trimming took off 4 bases at V and 7 bases at J, with 14 bases between the two ends. CDR1 and CDR2 (germline): GTSNPN, SVGIG (reference sequence). CDR3 residues: CAWNWGAGEQYF. In DNA, the CDR3 is TGTGCCTGGAATTGGGGCGCGGGGGAGCAGTACTTC.

The CDR3 sequence is CASSVQGGQETQYF. In DNA, the CDR3 is TGTGCCAGCAGCGTACAGGGAGGGCAAGAGACCCAGTACTTC. This chain uses TRBV9 with TRBJ2-5, with 7 bases identical to TRBD2. Germline V CDR1 and CDR2: SGDLS, YYNGEE. Unmatched junction bases numbered 2, after V lost 1 base and J lost 2 bases. This CDR3 contains 14 residues.

The V call is TRBV5-4, the J call TRBJ2-1, with D unresolved. Trimming took 3 bases from V and 6 from J, leaving 16 bases between them. Germline-derived CDR1 and CDR2 are SGHNT and YYREEE (reference sequence). This CDR3 has 15 amino acids. DNA of the CDR3: TGTGCCAGCAGCTCTGCCACTGAGACCCGCAATGAGCAGTTCTTC. Translation: CASSSATETRNEQFF. Based on the CDR3 plus reference TRBV5-4 and TRBJ2-1, the full variable domain is ETGVTQSPTHLIKTRGQQVTLRCSSQSGHNTVSWYQQALGQGPQFIFQYYREEENGRGNFPPRFSGLQFPNYSSELNVNALELDDSALYLCASSSATETRNEQFFGPGTRLTVL.

The chain joins TRBV2 to TRBJ2-6; D not resolved. Germline V gene sequence: CDR1 SNHLY, CDR2 FYNNEI. Trimming pared 2 bases from V and 1 base from J, leaving 6 bases between. This CDR3 spans 15 amino acids. This CDR3 is CASSERQSGANVLTF. The DNA of the CDR3 is TGTGCCAGCAGTGAACGGCAGTCTGGGGCCAACGTCCTGACTTTC.

This clone showed up just once. The chain uses TRBV28 and TRBJ1-5, with D unresolved. V was shortened by 2 bases and J by 1 base, with 6 bases between the two germline ends. Germline CDR1 MDHEN, CDR2 SYDVKM. This CDR3 has 14 residues. For the CDR3, the DNA is TGTGCCAGCAGTTTAGGGAGCAGCAATCAGCCCCAGCATTTT. Amino acids: CASSLGSSNQPQHF.

In this sample, this clone turned up once. Here the CDR3 DNA reads TGTGCCAGCTTCACTCCGGACAGGGTGACGGGCTACACCTTC. Residues: CASFTPDRVTGYTF. The J gene is TRBJ1-2, the V gene TRBV5-4; 8 bases fit TRBD1. J lost 8 bases, V lost 7 bases, and 13 bases had no gene match. Germline CDR1 is SGHNT and CDR2 is YYREEE (reference sequence). The CDR3 runs 14 residues.

The rearrangement joins TRBV18 to TRBJ2-5, with D unclear. Germline V gene sequence: CDR1 KGHSH, CDR2 LQKENI. V was trimmed by 3 bases and J by 4 bases, leaving 9 bases between them. The CDR3 covers 13 residues. The CDR3 protein is CASSPLDVETQYF. The CDR3 bases are TGTGCCAGCTCACCCCTGGACGTAGAGACCCAGTACTTC.

Concerning this clone itself: This sample includes further DNA sequences coding for the same CDR3. The chain combines TRBV5-6 with TRBJ2-7; a possible D gene is TRBD2 (6 bases). This CDR3 region has 14 residues. V lost 5 bases and J 6 bases, leaving 18 bases between the germline ends. Germline CDR1 SGHDT, CDR2 YYEEEE. CDR3 DNA: TGTGCCAGCAGTTCATGGGGGGACCCCATCGAGCAGTACGTC. Translated: CASSSWGDPIEQYV.

A few counts support this clone. This chain links TRBV29-1 with TRBJ2-7, with D possibly matching TRBD2 (5 bases). Trimming took off 4 bases at V and 6 bases at J, with 13 bases between the two ends. The germline gives CDR1 SQVTM, CDR2 ANQGSEA. This CDR3 is built from 12 residues. The CDR3 DNA sequence: TGCAGCGTTGGACGACCTGGAGGCGAGCAGTACTTC. As protein: CSVGRPGGEQYF.

The rearrangement uses TRBV28 and TRBJ2-3, with 9 bases fitting TRBD2. Looked up from germline, CDR1 is MDHEN and CDR2 is SYDVKM. V lost 5 bases, J lost 4 bases, and 10 bases stayed unmatched. The CDR3 is 16 residues long. DNA for the CDR3: TGTGCCAGCAGTATTTTTCGCGGGAGGGCCGCAGATACGCAGTATTTT. Its translation: CASSIFRGRAADTQYF.

On this clone itself: Other DNA sequences in the same sample also yield this CDR3. This chain connects TRBV2 to TRBJ1-3, with D unclear. The germline V and J ends were trimmed by 1 base and 4 bases, with 5 bases remaining between them. This CDR3 region has 13 residues. Germline values: CDR1 SNHLY, CDR2 FYNNEI. The CDR3 DNA follows: TGTGCCAGCAGTGAAGGGTTGGGAAACACCATATATTTT. Translated: CASSEGLGNTIYF.

This clone was observed a single time. The chain employs TRBV11-2 and TRBJ1-4, with TRBD1 matching 8 bases. Trimming cost V 6 bases and J 7 bases; bases outside gene matches: 7. This CDR3 is built from 14 residues. CDR1 is SGHAT, CDR2 FQNNGV, per germline. The CDR3 loop is CASSSQGAGEKLFF. The CDR3 DNA is TGTGCCAGCAGTTCTCAGGGGGCCGGTGAAAAACTGTTTTTT.